What follows is one T cell receptor beta chain and its context. The data belong to a study of cytomegalovirus exposure and HLA in healthy donors. Germline CDR1 reads SGHVS; CDR2 reads FQNEAQ. V was clipped by 5 bases and J by 2 bases; unmatched bases: 4. This CDR3 has 14 amino acids. Clones were read by immunoSEQ multiplex PCR, and TCRdb kept only the in-frame ones, dropping some. The data contain some 200,000 clones, 90% to 95% of them singletons. The V call is TRBV7-8, the J call TRBJ2-7; 9 bases align to TRBD1. The receptor's source is a woman under 30 in good health and CMV-seronegative. The sample consisted of PBMCs. The CDR3 sequence is CASSRGQGTYEQYF. In DNA, the CDR3 is TGTGCCAGCAGCCGGGGACAGGGTACCTACGAGCAGTACTTC.